The 10 T cell receptor beta chains in this list originate from one sample, sequenced in a study of shared clonotypes between healthy human individuals. TCRdb's table, derived via immunoSEQ multiplex PCR, lists solely in-frame clones and lacks some. There are millions of clones in the sample; about 92% occur only once, and about 1.5% lies in the top ten. The naive CD8 subset, CD45RO-negative cells positively selected for CCR7, excluded terminally differentiated effector memory CD45RA+ cells. Input material: naive CD8+ T cells from PBMCs. The receptor set was obtained from a man between 18 and 29 years old in good health. Some clones in this sample may be carry-over from other donors' samples.

The chain combines TRBV7-3 with TRBJ2-1, with a tentative D call TRBD1 (6 bases). Per the germline V gene, CDR1 is SGHTA and CDR2 is FQGTGA. The CDR3 is 13 amino acids. Trimming removed 4 bases at V and 5 bases at J, with 9 bases between. DNA for the CDR3: TGTGCCAGCAGCTCGGACAGCAACAATGAGCAGTTCTTC. This encodes CASSSDSNNEQFF.

This chain connects TRBV7-9 to TRBJ1-4, with D hard to call. V dropped 1 base and J dropped 3 bases, with 9 bases sitting between them. CDR1 is SEHNR, CDR2 FQNEAQ, per germline (reference sequence). This CDR3 has 15 residues. The CDR3, as DNA: TGTGCCAGCAGCTTAGAAGTAGGTGCTAATGAAAAACTGTTTTTT. It is translated as CASSLEVGANEKLFF.

The V and J genes are TRBV5-6 and TRBJ2-3; no clear D. Trimming took 0 bases from V and 2 from J, leaving 16 bases between them. This CDR3 has 17 amino acids. In germline, CDR1 is SGHDT, CDR2 YYEEEE. CDR3 nucleotide sequence: TGTGCCAGCAGCTTGGCGTCGCTTGCTGAGCCCACAGATACGCAGTATTTT. It specifies CASSLASLAEPTDTQYF. Full variable domain (rest looked up from reference TRBV5-6 and TRBJ2-3): DAGVTQSPTHLIKTRGQQVTLRCSPKSGHDTVSWYQQALGQGPQFIFQYYEEEERQRGNFPDRFSGHQFPNYSSELNVNALLLGDSALYLCASSLASLAEPTDTQYFGPGTRLTVL.

J is TRBJ1-1 and V is TRBV6-5; possibly TRBD1 for D (5 bases). Trimming took 6 bases from V and 6 from J, leaving 17 bases between them. CDR1 MNHEY and CDR2 SVGAGI come from the germline V gene. CDR3 length: 14 amino acids. This chain's CDR3 is CASSPTGTVSEAFF. CDR3 sequence (DNA): TGTGCCAGCAGCCCCACCGGGACGGTCTCTGAAGCTTTCTTT.

This chain joins TRBV9 and TRBJ1-2; no definite D call. The CDR3 runs to 13 residues. Germline V gives CDR1 SGDLS, CDR2 YYNGEE. V lost 4 bases and J 4 bases, leaving 11 bases between the germline ends. The DNA for the CDR3 is TGTGCCAGCAGCCTTGGAGGTCCCTATGGCTACACCTTC. It specifies CASSLGGPYGYTF. The full variable domain, rest sourced from reference TRBV9 and TRBJ1-2, is DSGVTQTPKHLITATGQRVTLRCSPRSGDLSVYWYQQSLDQGLQFLIQYYNGEERAKGNILERFSAQQFPDLHSELNLSSLELGDSALYFCASSLGGPYGYTFGSGTRLTVV.

The chain is built from TRBV5-6 and TRBJ1-2; D is unclear. The V end was cut by 4 bases, the J end by 4 bases, with 14 bases between. The CDR3 length is 14 residues. In germline, CDR1 is SGHDT, CDR2 YYEEEE. The CDR3 loop is CASSPGRLIYGYTF. CDR3 DNA sequence: TGTGCCAGCAGCCCCGGACGGCTAATCTATGGCTACACCTTC.

V and J are TRBV10-3 and TRBJ2-7; D gene ambiguous. V was trimmed by 1 base and J by 6 bases, leaving 13 bases between them. Germline V gene lookup returns CDR1 ENHRY and CDR2 SYGVKD. CDR3 size: 14 residues. The DNA of the CDR3 is TGTGCCATCAGTGAGTGGGTAGGGCCAAGCGAGCAGTACTTC. Protein sequence: CAISEWVGPSEQYF.

The chain uses TRBV5-4 and TRBJ1-5; 8 bases match TRBD1. The CDR3 contains 15 residues. The V gene's germline CDR1 is SGHNT and CDR2 YYREEE (reference sequence). V lost 4 bases and J lost 2; bases outside the gene matches: 5. CDR3 bases: TGTGCCAGCAGCCCAGGGGGCGTCGGCAATCAGCCCCAGCATTTT. It codes for CASSPGGVGNQPQHF. Full variable domain (rest looked up from reference TRBV5-4 and TRBJ1-5): ETGVTQSPTHLIKTRGQQVTLRCSSQSGHNTVSWYQQALGQGPQFIFQYYREEENGRGNFPPRFSGLQFPNYSSELNVNALELDDSALYLCASSPGGVGNQPQHFGDGTRLSIL.

Details on this clone: Distinct nucleotide sequences in the sample also encode this CDR3. The rearrangement links TRBV28 to TRBJ2-7; D not certain. In germline, CDR1 is MDHEN, CDR2 SYDVKM. CDR3 length: 12 amino acids. Trimming removed 2 bases from V and 3 bases from J, with 5 bases in between. CDR3 in amino acids: CASSLAYYEQYF. In nucleotides, the CDR3 is TGTGCCAGCAGTTTAGCCTACTACGAGCAGTACTTC.

This chain connects TRBV21-1 to TRBJ1-1. TRBV21-1 is a pseudogene locus. The CDR3 runs 18 residues. In DNA form, the CDR3 reads TGTGCCAGCAGCAAATCCCACCGGGTCACAGAGATGGACACTGAAGCTTTCTTT. Amino acids: CASSKSHRVTEMDTEAFF.